This T cell receptor (beta chain) was documented in a study of beta chain features in type 1 diabetes. Points from the study as a whole: Moderate but significant shortening of TCRB CDR3s was recorded in all four CD4+ subsets from Type 1 diabetes patients. The naive, central memory and Treg TCRB repertoires of patients appeared to be more similar to one another than those of healthy donors.

Naive, central memory, regulatory and stem cell-like memory cells within the CD4+ compartment were sorted using CD45RO/CCR7/CD25/CD127/CD95/CD27. Each sorted fraction was over 98% pure. This clone appeared a few times. Its antigen is unknown. TCRB transcripts that were expressed got sequenced, as all of the isolated RNA had been reverse transcribed. Some clones are missing from TCRdb's copy, which holds only in-frame ones; the method was immunoSEQ multiplex PCR. The table has 140,000 or so clones, around 13% seen once. CDR1 ENHRY and CDR2 SYGVKD come from the germline V gene. This CDR3 comprises 13 residues. V was shortened by 5 bases and J by 4 bases, with 11 bases between the two germline ends.

Sequencing was done on a sample of central memory CD4+ T cells from blood. The rearrangement uses TRBV10-3 and TRBJ1-1, with D hard to call. This TCR derives from a man between 18 and 35 years old with type 1 diabetes. CDR3 nucleotides: TGTGCCATCAGTCAGATTGTAGGCACTGAAGCTTTCTTT. Translation gives CAISQIVGTEAFF.